Below, 31 T cell receptor beta chains from the same sample are listed, as sequenced in a study of breast tumors, draining lymph nodes, adjacent tissues. TCRdb reprocessed the multiplex PCR reads via MiXCR and lists one record per CDR3 protein. The sample consists of roughly 130,000 distinct CDR3 sequences, 32% of them appearing once. Axillary draining lymph nodes of breast cancer patients supplied the node samples. Material for sequencing was axillary lymph node tissue. The receptors originated from a female donor with breast cancer. Some clones in this sample may be carry-over from other donors' samples.

This clonotype was seen many times. It is unclear where the CDR3 begins or ends on the DNA, so no DNA is shown, and the CDR3 is as TCRdb lists it. The chain joins TRBV9 to TRBJ2-4; the D call of TRBD1 is as the table states it, not checked on the DNA. The germline gives CDR1 SGDLS, CDR2 YYNGEE. The CDR3 sequence runs 14 residues, both termini included. CDR3 sequence reads: CASSVVAPGNIQSF.

The chain couples TRBV30 to TRBJ1-3, with a weak D call TRBD1 (5 bases). The V gene lost 3 bases and the J gene lost 0 bases, with 12 bases spanning the gap. Germline V gives CDR1 GTSNPN, CDR2 SVGIG (reference sequence). The length of the CDR3 is 15 residues. This CDR3 is CAWRLQDASGNTIYF. CDR3 in DNA: TGTGCCTGGAGGTTACAGGATGCCTCTGGAAACACCATATATTTT.

This clonotype showed up just a few times. The chain couples TRBV12-3 or TRBV12-4 to TRBJ1-1; 7 nucleotides match TRBD1. The CDR3 is 14 residues long. Trimming removed 5 bases from V and 4 bases from J; junction bases left unmatched: 7. CDR3 amino acids: CASSLRQGSTEAFF. The CDR3 DNA sequence: TGTGCCAGCAGTCTCCGACAGGGTTCCACTGAAGCTTTCTTT.

This clonotype was recorded only once. V usage is TRBV18 and J usage is TRBJ1-2; D unclear. This CDR3 region has 16 residues. Germline V gene data show CDR1 as KGHSH and CDR2 as LQKENI. V was clipped by 0 bases and J by 4 bases, with 15 bases between them. The CDR3 loop is CASSPPLAGKFYGYTF. DNA of the CDR3: TGTGCCAGCTCACCACCGCTAGCGGGGAAATTCTATGGCTACACCTTC.

This clonotype was seen many times. The chain combines TRBV6-1 with TRBJ2-7, with 7 bases fitting TRBD1. Looked up from germline, CDR1 is MNHNS and CDR2 is SASEGT. V lost 8 bases to trimming and J lost 2 bases; unmatched junction nucleotides: 6. CDR3 length equals 13 residues. CDR3 protein: CASLGTVAYEQYF. CDR3 nucleotide sequence: TGTGCCAGCCTGGGGACAGTTGCCTACGAGCAGTACTTC.

The table lists this clonotype with a count of one. The CDR3 carries no conserved terminal phenylalanine or tryptophan, so it likely arises from a read error. This sequence joins TRBV7-9 and TRBJ1-1; D is uncertain. The CDR3 spans 12 residues. The germline V gene encodes CDR1 SEHNR and CDR2 FQNEAQ (reference sequence). The V gene lost 2 bases and the J gene lost 6 bases, with 7 bases spanning the gap. CDR3 in amino acids: CASSLIFSEAFL. In nucleotides, the CDR3 is TGTGCCAGCAGCTTAATCTTCTCTGAAGCTTTCCTT.

At least ten counts were recorded for this clonotype. The chain joins TRBV13 to TRBJ1-2; the D is unclear. This CDR3 spans 15 amino acids. V shed 5 bases and J shed 0 bases, with 13 bases lying between them. The germline gives CDR1 PRHDT, CDR2 FYEKMQ (reference sequence). The CDR3 DNA is TGTGCCAGCAGCCGCCGAGAGATTACTAACTATGGCTACACCTTC. It encodes CASSRREITNYGYTF.

This clonotype occurred many times. The chain couples TRBV5-6 to TRBJ2-7, with D hard to call. Germline V gives CDR1 SGHDT, CDR2 YYEEEE. The ends were cut back, 0 bases at V and 3 bases at J, with 7 bases in the middle. This CDR3 region has 13 residues. The CDR3 loop reads CASSLAQSYEQYV. The DNA of the CDR3 is TGTGCCAGCAGCTTGGCCCAAAGCTACGAGCAGTACGTC.

This clonotype appeared a single time. V usage is TRBV12-3 or TRBV12-4 and J usage is TRBJ2-5, with a tentative D call TRBD2 (5 bases). CDR3 length: 14 amino acids. V lost 5 bases, J lost 9 bases, and 19 bases lay in between. The CDR3 here is CASSPLGSNQPQYF. The CDR3 nucleotides read TGTGCCAGCAGTCCACTTGGGAGCAATCAGCCCCAGTACTTC.

This clonotype was seen ten or more times. A read error is possible here, since a much larger clone lies one base away. The J gene is TRBJ2-7, the V gene TRBV6-6; D gene uncertain. The V end lost 5 bases, the J end lost 5 bases, and 22 bases lay between the germline ends. Germline lookup yields CDR1 MNHNY and CDR2 SVGAGI (reference sequence). This CDR3 is 16 amino acids long. CDR3 protein: CASSHGPPSLRNEQYF. CDR3 coding DNA: TGTGCCAGCAGTCATGGTCCCCCGTCTTTAAGGAACGAGCAGTACTTC.

This clonotype was found many times. The chain couples TRBV19 to TRBJ2-3; D possibly corresponds to TRBD1 (5 bases). The ends were cut back, 5 bases at V and 0 bases at J, with 15 bases in the middle. The germline gives CDR1 LNHDA, CDR2 SQIVND (reference sequence). The CDR3 sequence is 16 residues long. DNA of the CDR3: TGTGCCAGTAGTCTACAGGCAGTATCTAGCACAGATACGCAGTATTTT. Protein sequence: CASSLQAVSSTDTQYF.

DNA for the CDR3: TGTGCCACCTCCGGGGGGCTACTTGAAAAACTGTTTTTT. Its translation: CATSGGLLEKLFF. This rearrangement joins TRBV28 to TRBJ1-4, with a possible D match to TRBD1 (6 bases). This CDR3 has 13 amino acids. Germline V gene lookup returns CDR1 MDHEN and CDR2 SYDVKM. V was shortened by 10 bases and J by 7 bases, with 16 bases between the two germline ends.

In its sample, this clonotype was seen a few times. This chain uses TRBV28 with TRBJ1-3; D perhaps matches TRBD1 (5 bases). The CDR3 extends over 18 amino acids. The V and J ends lost 3 bases and 1 base respectively, with 19 bases between them. Germline CDR1 reads MDHEN; CDR2 reads SYDVKM. CDR3 amino acids: CASSFFGATGLSGNTIYF. CDR3 in DNA: TGTGCCAGCAGTTTCTTCGGGGCGACGGGCCTTTCTGGAAACACCATATATTTT.

V is TRBV10-1 and J is TRBJ2-1; D is unclear. The CDR3 consists of 13 residues. The germline CDR1 and CDR2 sequences are WNHNN and SYGVQD (reference sequence). Trimming shortened V by 4 bases and J by 6 bases, and 10 bases separated the two germline ends. The CDR3 spells CASSGALPNEQFF. Here the CDR3 DNA reads TGCGCCAGCAGTGGTGCACTTCCCAATGAGCAGTTCTTC.

This clonotype was found a few times. The chain uses TRBV18 and TRBJ2-1, with D possibly being TRBD1 (5 bases). There are 16 residues in the CDR3. Trimming removed 0 bases from V and 1 base from J, with 10 bases in between. From germline, CDR1 is KGHSH and CDR2 LQKENI. DNA for the CDR3: TGTGCCAGCTCACCACCCGCCAGGGCATCCTACAATGAGCAGTTCTTC. It encodes CASSPPARASYNEQFF.

This clonotype was seen many times. The chain combines TRBV12-3 or TRBV12-4 with TRBJ2-2; 10 nucleotides line up with TRBD1. This CDR3 contains 16 residues. V was clipped by 5 bases and J by 2 bases; unmatched bases: 5. CDR3 amino acids: CASSDRDRGNTGELFF. For the CDR3, the DNA is TGTGCCAGCAGTGACCGGGACAGGGGTAACACCGGGGAGCTGTTTTTT.

The gene calls are TRBV7-2 and TRBJ2-7; 8 bases agree with TRBD2. J lost 3 bases, V lost 5 bases, and 15 bases had no gene match. Looked up from germline, CDR1 is SGHTA and CDR2 is FQGNSA. This CDR3 region has 17 residues. The CDR3 DNA sequence: TGTGCCAGCAGCCTCCTTGGGGGGGCGGGGGGCCGCTACGAGCAGTACTTC. This gives the protein CASSLLGGAGGRYEQYF.

Many counts were recorded for this clonotype. The gene calls are TRBV5-8 and TRBJ1-2; D gene ambiguous. This CDR3 is 14 amino acids long. V was shortened by 4 bases and J by 0 bases, with 10 bases between the two germline ends. CDR1 and CDR2 from the germline V gene are SGHTS and YDEGEE. CDR3 residues: CASSPRAPNYGYTF. The CDR3 nucleotides are TGTGCCAGCAGCCCCCGGGCCCCTAACTATGGCTACACCTTC.

The table lists this clonotype with a few counts. V and J are TRBV12-3 or TRBV12-4 and TRBJ1-1, with D perhaps TRBD1 (5 bases). The CDR3 has 12 amino acids. The V end was cut by 5 bases, the J end by 7 bases, with 11 bases between. In DNA, the CDR3 is TGTGCCAGCAGTGCCGGGGCGATTGAAGCTTTCTTT. This translates into CASSAGAIEAFF.

This clonotype was picked up many times. V is TRBV10-3 and J is TRBJ1-2, with D unclear. Germline CDR1 reads ENHRY; CDR2 reads SYGVKD. The CDR3 has 13 residues. V was cut by 3 bases and J by 7 bases, with 12 bases left in between. The CDR3 spells CAISEHQEGGYTF. DNA for the CDR3: TGTGCCATCAGTGAACACCAAGAAGGTGGCTACACCTTC.

This clonotype showed up many times. This chain links TRBV19 with TRBJ2-5; D ambiguous. This CDR3 spans 13 amino acids. CDR1 and CDR2 (germline): LNHDA, SQIVND (reference sequence). Trimming stripped 4 bases from V and 2 bases from J, with 8 bases between. CDR3 in amino acids: CASSNQFQETQYF. The CDR3 DNA is TGTGCCAGTAGTAATCAGTTTCAAGAGACCCAGTACTTC.

Many counts were recorded for this clonotype. This chain connects TRBV18 to TRBJ1-5, with D possibly being TRBD1 (5 bases). CDR3 length: 14 amino acids. Looked up from germline, CDR1 is KGHSH and CDR2 is LQKENI. Between the trimmed V and J ends, which lost 3 bases and 3 bases, there was a span of 9 bases. CDR3 region: CASSPARDNQPQHF. CDR3 nucleotide sequence: TGTGCCAGCTCACCGGCCAGGGACAATCAGCCCCAGCATTTT.

This clonotype was counted many times. J is TRBJ2-2 and V is TRBV6-6; unclear D gene. V shed 2 bases and J shed 5 bases, with 15 bases lying between them. CDR1 MNHNY and CDR2 SVGAGI come from the germline V gene (reference sequence). The CDR3 sequence is 16 residues long. The CDR3 spells CASSYKSRPGTGELFF. The CDR3 DNA is TGTGCCAGCAGTTACAAGTCCCGGCCCGGGACCGGGGAGCTGTTTTTT.

This clonotype was counted many times. The chain combines TRBV18 with TRBJ2-3; no definite D call. With 4 bases removed from V and 1 base from J, the gap between germline ends came to 6 bases. This CDR3 comprises 13 residues. In germline, CDR1 is KGHSH, CDR2 LQKENI. CDR3 nucleotides: TGTGCCAGCTCACGCATCCGCACAGATACGCAGTATTTT. Its protein is CASSRIRTDTQYF.

This clonotype was detected many times. The V call is TRBV20-1, the J call TRBJ1-2, with a tentative D call TRBD1 (6 bases). Germline V lookup: CDR1 DFQATT, CDR2 SNEGSKA (reference sequence). V was clipped by 4 bases and J by 6 bases, with 18 bases between them. The CDR3 totals 14 residues. CDR3 sequence (DNA): TGCAGTGCTAATCGGGGGGCGGATTCCCATGGCTACACCTTC. It yields the protein CSANRGADSHGYTF.

CDR3 sequence reads: CASSAGTAQETQYF. The CDR3 nucleotides read TGCGCCAGCAGCGCCGGGACAGCCCAAGAGACCCAGTACTTC. V usage is TRBV4-1 and J usage is TRBJ2-5, with 7 positions matching TRBD1. V was clipped by 5 bases and J by 1 base; unmatched bases: 4. Germline values: CDR1 MGHRA, CDR2 YSYEKL. This CDR3 spans 14 amino acids.

The chain combines TRBV10-1 with TRBJ1-2; D possibly corresponds to TRBD1 (6 bases). V lost 2 bases and J 4 bases, leaving 8 bases between the germline ends. Germline values: CDR1 WNHNN, CDR2 SYGVQD (reference sequence). The CDR3 runs to 13 residues. CDR3 region: CASSEIGGYGYTF. CDR3 bases: TGCGCCAGCAGTGAGATAGGGGGCTATGGCTACACCTTC.

This clonotype has at least ten counts. The chain uses TRBV5-8 and TRBJ1-2, with D perhaps matching TRBD1 (5 bases). V lost 2 bases and J 0 bases, leaving 23 bases between the germline ends. Germline CDR1 and CDR2: SGHTS and YDEGEE. CDR3 length: 19 residues. The CDR3 loop is CASSFSLRGVPRPNYGYTF. The DNA of the CDR3 is TGTGCCAGCAGCTTTAGTTTAAGGGGAGTACCTAGACCTAACTATGGCTACACCTTC.

This clonotype showed up just once. The CDR3 region has the DNA TGTGCCTCACTAACGGGCGGGGAGCTGTTTTTT. Translation: CASLTGGELFF. The chain has TRBV9 and TRBJ2-2; D uncertain. This CDR3 region has 11 residues. Looked up from germline, CDR1 is SGDLS and CDR2 is YYNGEE. The germline V and J ends were trimmed by 10 bases and 7 bases, with 11 bases remaining between them.

This clonotype was seen many times. This rearrangement joins TRBV5-6 to TRBJ2-3; TRBD2 might be the D (5 bases). In germline, CDR1 is SGHDT, CDR2 YYEEEE. Trimming removed 2 bases at V and 5 bases at J, with 9 bases between. The CDR3 totals 13 residues. The CDR3: CASSFGRGDTQYF. The CDR3, as DNA: TGTGCCAGCAGCTTTGGCCGGGGAGATACGCAGTATTTT.

The J gene is TRBJ2-2, the V gene TRBV6-6; D gene uncertain. Germline V CDR1 and CDR2: MNHNY, SVGAGI (reference sequence). The V end lost 5 bases, the J end lost 6 bases, and 28 bases lay between the germline ends. CDR3 length equals 19 residues. The CDR3: CASSHVYDPSAKGSGELFF. CDR3 coding DNA: TGTGCCAGCAGTCACGTGTACGACCCAAGCGCCAAAGGATCCGGGGAGCTGTTTTTT.